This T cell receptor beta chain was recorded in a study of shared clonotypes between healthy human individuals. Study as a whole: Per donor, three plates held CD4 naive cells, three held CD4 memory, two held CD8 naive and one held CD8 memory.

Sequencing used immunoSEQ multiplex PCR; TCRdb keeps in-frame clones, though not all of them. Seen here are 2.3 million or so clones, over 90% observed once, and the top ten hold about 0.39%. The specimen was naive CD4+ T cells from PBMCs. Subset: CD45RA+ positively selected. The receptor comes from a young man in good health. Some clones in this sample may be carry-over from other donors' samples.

The CDR3, as DNA: TGTGCCAGCAGCTTTGGCACACCGGTCTCTACGCAGTATTTT. It encodes CASSFGTPVSTQYF. This sequence joins TRBV5-4 and TRBJ2-3; D remains ambiguous. V lost 2 bases and J lost 8, with 15 bases in between. The germline gives CDR1 SGHNT, CDR2 YYREEE (reference sequence). The CDR3 is made up of 14 amino acids.